The entry below describes one TCR beta chain. Using eight separate reactions per sample, the authors generated cDNA. No DNA is given; TCRdb re-called the 5' RACE reads and lists each CDR3 protein once. The sample spans a few hundred thousand distinct CDR3 sequences; the ten largest clones claim 2% to 2.5%. The sample is drawn from a study of monozygotic twins with inflammatory bowel disease. The CDR3 sequence is 17 residues long. Germline CDR1 and CDR2: MNHEY and SVGAGI. The receptor was isolated from a human donor with ulcerative colitis or Crohn's disease, or a healthy co-twin of an affected twin (not recorded which). The gene calls are TRBV6-5 and TRBJ2-6. Sample: blood. This CDR3 is CASSNTKQGSGANVLTF.